Below are 18 T cell receptor beta chains sequenced from a single sample in a study of tumor-infiltrating lymphocytes in localized non-small cell lung cancer. The assay was immunoSEQ multiplex PCR, and TCRdb's table has in-frame clones only and misses some. The sample holds approximately 14,000 clones, around 68% seen once. The sample was uninvolved lung tissue not adjacent to the tumor. The receptors stem from a human donor with non-small cell lung cancer.

This clone is judged medium-sized. The CDR3 is CASSPQGGAYGYTF. DNA of the CDR3: TGTGCCAGCAGCCCCCAAGGAGGGGCCTATGGCTACACCTTC. V is TRBV7-2 and J is TRBJ1-2, with D possibly TRBD1 on 5 matching bases. The CDR3 runs 14 residues. V shed 5 bases and J shed 4 bases, with 14 bases lying between them. The germline gives CDR1 SGHTA, CDR2 FQGNSA.

This clone came up a few times. CDR3 nucleotide sequence: TGTGCCAGCAGCCAGTTTGGGGGGAATGAGCAGTTCTTC. Encoded protein: CASSQFGGNEQFF. V and J are TRBV7-8 and TRBJ2-1, with D maybe TRBD2 (6 bases). V was clipped by 5 bases and J by 7 bases, with 12 bases between them. The CDR3 is 13 residues long. Germline V lookup: CDR1 SGHVS, CDR2 FQNEAQ. Together with reference TRBV7-8 and TRBJ2-1, the CDR3 gives the full variable domain: GAGVSQSPRYKVAKRGQDVALRCDPISGHVSLFWYQQALGQGPEFLTYFQNEAQLDKSGLPSDRFFAERPEGSVSTLKIQRTQQEDSAVYLCASSQFGGNEQFFGPGTRLTVL.

The V and J genes are TRBV4-2 and TRBJ1-5, with D possibly matching TRBD1 (5 bases). V lost 4 bases and J 4 bases, leaving 8 bases between the germline ends. This CDR3 comprises 13 residues. The V gene's germline CDR1 is LGHNA and CDR2 YNFKEQ. The CDR3: CASSRSGNQPQHF. The CDR3 DNA reads as TGTGCCAGCAGCCGATCAGGGAATCAGCCCCAGCATTTT.

The CDR3 DNA reads TGTGCCAGCAGAGCCGGGACAGGGGCCGCCCTATATGGCTACACCTTC. It translates to CASRAGTGAALYGYTF. This chain connects TRBV6-6 to TRBJ1-2; 10 bases are a match to TRBD1. Germline CDR1 and CDR2: MNHNY and SVGAGI (reference sequence). The CDR3 length is 16 residues. V dropped 6 bases and J dropped 5; count of bases not matched to a gene: 12.

V usage is TRBV7-2 and J usage is TRBJ1-5; maybe TRBD1 (5 bases). Germline-derived CDR1 and CDR2 are SGHTA and FQGNSA. The V and J ends lost 0 bases and 10 bases respectively, with 7 bases between them. This CDR3 is 12 amino acids long. CDR3 sequence: CASSLARDPQHF. The CDR3 region has the DNA TGTGCCAGCAGCTTAGCTCGGGACCCCCAGCATTTT.

The chain has TRBV5-5 and TRBJ1-1; no reliable D call. The CDR3 totals 19 residues. V lost 4 bases, J lost 1 base, and 26 bases lay in between. CDR1 and CDR2 from the germline V gene are SGHKS and YYEKEE (reference sequence). DNA for the CDR3: TGTGCCAGCAGCCCCGTGGATCCTGGTTTTGGCAGATCGAACACTGAAGCTTTCTTT. Translating gives CASSPVDPGFGRSNTEAFF. The full variable domain, in which reference TRBV5-5 and TRBJ1-1 provide the parts outside the CDR3, is DAGVTQSPTHLIKTRGQQVTLRCSPISGHKSVSWYQQVLGQGPQFIFQYYEKEERGRGNFPDRFSARQFPNYSSELNVNALLLGDSALYLCASSPVDPGFGRSNTEAFFGQGTRLTVV.

There are a few counts of this clone. Other DNA sequences in the sample encode the same CDR3. This chain connects TRBV2 to TRBJ2-5; the D is unclear. V was shortened by 7 bases and J by 2 bases, with 11 bases between the two germline ends. In germline, CDR1 is SNHLY, CDR2 FYNNEI. The CDR3 runs 13 residues. CDR3 coding DNA: TGTGCCAGCAAGCGCAGCTCTCAAGAGACCCAGTACTTC. It codes for CASKRSSQETQYF.

This clone was seen a handful of times. The chain has TRBV19 and TRBJ1-3, with unresolved D. Per germline, CDR1 LNHDA and CDR2 SQIVND (reference sequence). Trimming cost V 8 bases and J 0 bases, with 11 bases left between them. The CDR3 length is 14 residues. CDR3 sequence (DNA): TGTGCCAGTGGTGCGGCCGGCTCTGGAAACACCATATATTTT. This encodes CASGAAGSGNTIYF.

The chain uses TRBV25-1 and TRBJ2-3; 7 bases match TRBD1. The CDR3 consists of 17 residues. The V gene end was trimmed by 4 bases and the J gene end by 0 bases; junction bases not matched to a gene: 10. Germline CDR1 reads MGHDK; CDR2 reads SYGVNS. CDR3 amino acids: CASSGLRGTVSTDTQYF. CDR3 bases: TGTGCCAGCAGTGGATTGAGAGGGACAGTCAGCACAGATACGCAGTATTTT.

This chain links TRBV27 with TRBJ1-2; no reliable D call. The CDR3 has 14 residues. The germline CDR1 and CDR2 sequences are MNHEY and SMNVEV (reference sequence). Trimming stripped 2 bases from V and 4 bases from J, with 11 bases between. The CDR3: CASSLTGSSYGYTF. The DNA for the CDR3 is TGTGCCAGCAGTTTAACGGGCAGTAGCTATGGCTACACCTTC.

The chain employs TRBV7-2 and TRBJ2-3; perhaps D is TRBD1 or TRBD2 (5 bases each). CDR3 size: 13 residues. Trimming removed 7 bases at V and 1 base at J, with 9 bases between. From germline, CDR1 is SGHTA and CDR2 FQGNSA. The CDR3 region has the DNA TGTGCCAGCACCCGGGACGGCACAGATACGCAGTATTTT. This encodes CASTRDGTDTQYF.

The rearrangement joins TRBV12-5 to TRBJ2-2, with 15 bases that match TRBD2. The CDR3 runs to 20 residues. Germline trimming cut 0 bases from V and 4 bases from J; bases unmatched to any gene: 9. Germline V lookup: CDR1 LGHNT, CDR2 FRNRAP. In DNA, the CDR3 is TGTGCTAGTGGTTTGGTCCCAGGGACTAGCGGGAGGTCCGCCACCGGGGAGCTGTTTTTT. Its protein is CASGLVPGTSGRSATGELFF.

The V gene is TRBV4-3, the J gene TRBJ2-7, with TRBD2 matching over 13 bases. Germline V gene data show CDR1 as LGHNA and CDR2 as YSLEER. This CDR3 region has 15 residues. With V trimmed by 3 bases and J by 7 bases, 6 bases remained unmatched. DNA for the CDR3: TGCGCCAGCAGCCAGACTAGCGGGAGGCTTAGTGAGCAGTACTTC. Translated: CASSQTSGRLSEQYF.

This chain connects TRBV2 to TRBJ2-3, with a possible D match to TRBD1 (6 bases). Per germline, CDR1 SNHLY and CDR2 FYNNEI. The CDR3 is made up of 16 amino acids. The V end lost 2 bases, the J end lost 4 bases, and 16 bases lay between the germline ends. The CDR3 nucleotides read TGTGCCAGCAGTGAACTAGGACAGTCCATCTCAGATACGCAGTATTTT. Protein: CASSELGQSISDTQYF.

This clone has more than one count but fewer than ten. The gene calls are TRBV19 and TRBJ1-6, with 10 bases fitting TRBD1. The CDR3 is made up of 17 amino acids. After removal of 7 bases from V and 2 bases from J, the junction contained 8 bases not matched to a gene. Germline V gene lookup returns CDR1 LNHDA and CDR2 SQIVND (reference sequence). Here the CDR3 DNA reads TGTGCCAGTAACTCCGGGACAGGGGAAACCTATAATTCACCCCTCCACTTT. This translates into CASNSGTGETYNSPLHF.

V is TRBV28 and J is TRBJ2-1; D is unclear. The CDR3 is made up of 12 amino acids. V was clipped by 4 bases and J by 7 bases, with 8 bases between them. Germline loops: CDR1 MDHEN, CDR2 SYDVKM. CDR3 in amino acids: CASSSYPNEQFF. The CDR3, as DNA: TGTGCCAGCAGTTCGTACCCTAATGAGCAGTTCTTC.

This chain joins TRBV25-1 and TRBJ2-7; the match to TRBD2 covers 10 bases. The germline CDR1 and CDR2 sequences are MGHDK and SYGVNS. V shed 8 bases and J 4 bases; nucleotides not matched to a gene: 8. The length of the CDR3 is 14 residues. CDR3: CASPPGLALYEQYF. CDR3 nucleotide sequence: TGTGCCAGCCCTCCGGGACTAGCGCTTTACGAGCAGTACTTC.

This clone was detected only a few times. The V and J genes are TRBV18 and TRBJ2-3; TRBD1 matches 9 bases. V lost 8 bases, J lost 3 bases, and 6 bases stayed unmatched. CDR1 and CDR2 (germline): KGHSH, LQKENI. This CDR3 region has 14 residues. CDR3 nucleotides: TGTGCCAGCGTACGGGACAGGGTAACAGATACGCAGTATTTT. It translates to CASVRDRVTDTQYF. Full variable domain (missing parts from reference TRBV18 and TRBJ2-3): NAGVMQNPRHLVRRRGQEARLRCSPMKGHSHVYWYRQLPEEGLKFMVYLQKENIIDESGMPKERFSAEFPKEGPSILRIQQVVRGDSAAYFCASVRDRVTDTQYFGPGTRLTVL.